The 24 T cell receptor beta chains listed next were all sequenced from one sample in a study of identical twins. TCRdb analysed the 5' RACE reads with MiXCR anew, one entry per CDR3 protein. Here the sample spans a few hundred thousand distinct CDR3 sequences, around 8% being singletons. These data are also associated with another study on yellow fever vaccine responses in identical twins.

The sequenced sample was CD8+ T cells sorted from blood. These receptors were taken from a woman between 18 and 30 years old in good health.

This clonotype was found many times. The chain links TRBV29-1 to TRBJ2-1, with 9 nucleotides matching TRBD2. V trimming: 6 bases; J trimming: 4 bases; junction bases outside the gene matches: 10. Germline-derived CDR1 and CDR2 are SQVTM and ANQGSEA. This CDR3 comprises 15 residues. For the CDR3, the DNA is TGCAGCGTCCGATCGCGGGGGGGGGAGTACAATGAGCAGTTCTTC. Translation gives CSVRSRGGEYNEQFF.

This clonotype was observed a handful of times. The chain carries TRBV15 and TRBJ2-4, with TRBD2 matching over 7 bases. V lost 9 bases to trimming and J lost 0 bases; unmatched junction nucleotides: 8. This CDR3 has 15 amino acids. Germline CDR1 is LNHNV and CDR2 is YYDKDF (reference sequence). The CDR3 loop is CATAGAGLAKNIQYF. CDR3 nucleotide sequence: TGTGCCACGGCGGGAGCGGGCCTAGCCAAAAACATTCAGTACTTC.

In this sample, this clonotype turned up many times. J is TRBJ2-1 and V is TRBV6-1, with D possibly TRBD2 on 5 matching bases. Per the germline V gene, CDR1 is MNHNS and CDR2 is SASEGT. Trimming cost V 11 bases and J 9 bases, with 14 bases left between them. The CDR3 is 11 residues long. The CDR3 DNA sequence: TGTGCCTCACCCGCCCGGGGTGAGCAGTTCTTC. Encoded protein: CASPARGEQFF.

The chain combines TRBV5-1 with TRBJ2-7, with 9 positions matching TRBD1. Germline CDR1 and CDR2: SGHRS and YFSETQ. This CDR3 spans 14 amino acids. The V and J ends lost 2 bases and 9 bases, in that order; junction bases with no gene match: 9. The CDR3 sequence is CASSLGTGTSAQYF. The CDR3 nucleotides read TGCGCCAGCAGCTTAGGGACAGGGACCTCTGCGCAGTACTTC.

J is TRBJ2-1 and V is TRBV6-2 or TRBV6-3, with D possibly called TRBD1 or TRBD2 (5 bases each). V lost 5 bases, J lost 6 bases, and 11 bases lay in between. This CDR3 spans 13 amino acids. Per germline, CDR1 MNHEY and CDR2 SVGEGT. The CDR3 here is CASSDRDPNEQFF. CDR3 sequence (DNA): TGTGCCAGCAGTGACCGGGACCCCAATGAGCAGTTCTTC.

CDR3 coding DNA: TGTGCCTTTTCTCCCGTGACAGATACGCAGTATTTT. Its translation is CAFSPVTDTQYF. V usage is TRBV30 and J usage is TRBJ2-3; D remains unclear. The V end was cut by 7 bases, the J end by 3 bases, with 11 bases between. This CDR3 region has 12 residues. Looked up from germline, CDR1 is GTSNPN and CDR2 is SVGIG (reference sequence).

This clonotype has more than one count but fewer than ten. The rearrangement uses TRBV28 and TRBJ2-5; 11 bases are a match to TRBD2. The CDR3 is 16 residues long. V was clipped by 5 bases and J by 3 bases; unmatched bases: 8. Germline CDR1 and CDR2: MDHEN and SYDVKM. The CDR3 is CASSPRASGGKETQYF. The CDR3 coding sequence is TGTGCCAGCAGTCCCCGGGCTAGCGGGGGGAAAGAGACCCAGTACTTC. The full variable domain, rest sourced from reference TRBV28 and TRBJ2-5, is DVKVTQSSRYLVKRTGEKVFLECVQDMDHENMFWYRQDPGLGLRLIYFSYDVKMKEKGDIPEGYSVSREKKERFSLILESASTNQTSMYLCASSPRASGGKETQYFGPGTRLLVL.

This clonotype was seen repeatedly, ten times or more. The rearrangement uses TRBV12-5 and TRBJ2-7; 10 nucleotides agree with TRBD2. Unmatched junction bases numbered 5, after V lost 3 bases and J lost 3 bases. Germline V gene sequence: CDR1 LGHNT, CDR2 FRNRAP. The CDR3 consists of 15 residues. The CDR3 reads CASGFSGGADYEQYF. The DNA for the CDR3 is TGTGCTAGTGGTTTCAGCGGGGGGGCCGACTACGAGCAGTACTTC.

The sample holds a few counts of this clonotype. This rearrangement joins TRBV12-3 or TRBV12-4 to TRBJ2-1; tentatively, D is TRBD2 (5 bases). The germline V and J ends were trimmed by 4 bases and 4 bases, with 26 bases remaining between them. CDR3 length equals 19 residues. The DNA of the CDR3 is TGTGCCAGCAGTTCAATTTCCCCGACGGACTTTTTAGATTACAATGAGCAGTTCTTC. Amino acids: CASSSISPTDFLDYNEQFF.

The rearrangement joins TRBV28 to TRBJ2-1; D might be TRBD2 (6 bases). Trimming took 3 bases from V and 8 from J, leaving 11 bases between them. The CDR3 has 13 residues. The germline CDR1 and CDR2 sequences are MDHEN and SYDVKM. CDR3 in DNA: TGTGCCAGCAGTTTGATAGGGGAGGATGAGCAGTTCTTC. Amino acids: CASSLIGEDEQFF.

This clonotype was counted at least ten times. This chain uses TRBV12-3 or TRBV12-4 with TRBJ2-2; D may be TRBD1 (6 bases). This CDR3 comprises 15 residues. V lost 6 bases, J lost 1 base, and 12 bases lay in between. The chain's CDR3 is CASRPTGQNTGELFF. CDR3 bases: TGTGCCAGCAGACCTACAGGGCAGAACACCGGGGAGCTGTTTTTT.

This rearrangement joins TRBV5-1 to TRBJ2-7; 9 bases agree with TRBD1. Germline lookup yields CDR1 SGHRS and CDR2 YFSETQ. The CDR3 consists of 15 residues. J was trimmed by 2 bases and V by 0 bases; bases with no gene match: 3. CDR3 sequence reads: CASSLGRDRAYEQYF. The CDR3 bases are TGCGCCAGCAGCTTGGGCCGGGACAGGGCCTACGAGCAGTACTTC.

The sample holds a few counts of this clonotype. This rearrangement joins TRBV9 to TRBJ2-2; 13 bases are a match to TRBD2. CDR3 length equals 17 residues. CDR1 and CDR2 (germline): SGDLS, YYNGEE. Trimming cost V 4 bases and J 4 bases; bases outside gene matches: 7. DNA for the CDR3: TGTGCCAGCAGCCCCCCAACTAGCGGGGGGGCCACCGGGGAGCTGTTTTTT. This sequence encodes CASSPPTSGGATGELFF.

V gene TRBV28 combines with J gene TRBJ2-2; no clear D. The CDR3 consists of 11 residues. Deletions cut 8 bases from V and 4 bases from J, with 5 bases between. The V gene's germline CDR1 is MDHEN and CDR2 SYDVKM. In nucleotides, the CDR3 is TGTGCCAGCGGTAGCACCGGGGAGCTGTTTTTT. Its protein product is CASGSTGELFF.

This clonotype was seen ten or more times. The chain carries TRBV4-3 and TRBJ2-5, with D possibly TRBD2 on 5 matching bases. The V end was cut by 0 bases, the J end by 5 bases, with 16 bases between. This CDR3 comprises 16 residues. The germline V gene encodes CDR1 LGHNA and CDR2 YSLEER. CDR3 in amino acids: CASSQEIAGAGETQYF. The DNA for the CDR3 is TGCGCCAGCAGCCAAGAGATCGCGGGCGCTGGGGAGACCCAGTACTTC.

Of note for this clonotype: A much larger clone lies a single base off, so this may be a read error. The V and J genes are TRBV20-1 and TRBJ2-7, with a weak D call TRBD1 (5 bases). Germline CDR1 DFQATT, CDR2 SNEGSKA (reference sequence). The germline V and J ends were trimmed by 2 bases and 6 bases, with 17 bases remaining between them. This CDR3 comprises 14 residues. CDR3 region: CSARPGINVIEQYF. The CDR3, as DNA: TGCAGTGCTAGACCAGGGATTAACGTGATCGAGCAGTACTTC.

The chain employs TRBV6-5 and TRBJ1-3; D call uncertain. Germline loops: CDR1 MNHEY, CDR2 SVGAGI. The CDR3 sequence is 15 residues long. V lost 4 bases and J 0 bases, leaving 10 bases between the germline ends. In DNA form, the CDR3 reads TGTGCCAGCAGTTCCGACCGACCCTCTGGAAACACCATATATTTT. It specifies CASSSDRPSGNTIYF.

The J gene is TRBJ2-7, the V gene TRBV11-2; TRBD2 matches 7 bases. J lost 1 base, V lost 2 bases, and 5 bases had no gene match. Germline CDR1 SGHAT, CDR2 FQNNGV. The CDR3 is made up of 15 amino acids. The CDR3 region is CASSLLTSRSYEQYF. In nucleotides, the CDR3 is TGTGCCAGCAGCTTATTGACTAGCCGGTCCTACGAGCAGTACTTC.

This clonotype came up many times. The chain recombines TRBV20-1 with TRBJ1-5, with 9 bases identical to TRBD1. Germline V gives CDR1 DFQATT, CDR2 SNEGSKA (reference sequence). V lost 3 bases, J lost 4 bases, and 7 bases stayed unmatched. The CDR3 consists of 15 residues. In nucleotides, the CDR3 is TGCAGTGCTAGCCAGCCGACAGGGGGAAATCAGCCCCAGCATTTT. Translating gives CSASQPTGGNQPQHF.

The chain uses TRBV10-3 and TRBJ2-1, with D perhaps TRBD2 (6 bases). The CDR3 length is 18 residues. V gave up 2 bases and J gave up 1 base, with 18 bases separating them. Germline V CDR1 and CDR2: ENHRY, SYGVKD. In DNA form, the CDR3 reads TGTGCCATCAGTGAGCCTCGGGGGTCTCTATTGTCCTACAATGAGCAGTTCTTC. Translated, it gives CAISEPRGSLLSYNEQFF.

This clonotype was seen ten or more times. The chain recombines TRBV7-6 with TRBJ1-2; 10 positions agree with TRBD1. The J segment lost 4 bases and the V segment lost 4 bases, leaving 0 bases of the junction unmatched. Germline V CDR1 and CDR2: SGHVS, FNYEAQ. CDR3 length: 13 amino acids. The CDR3 protein is CASSWDRGYGYTF. As DNA, the CDR3 is TGTGCCAGCAGCTGGGACAGGGGCTATGGCTACACCTTC.

This clonotype was counted many times. The V and J genes are TRBV6-2 or TRBV6-3 and TRBJ2-1; TRBD2 agrees at 8 bases. The CDR3 has 12 residues. V lost 7 bases to trimming and J lost 11 bases; unmatched junction nucleotides: 7. Germline V gene sequence: CDR1 MNHEY, CDR2 SVGEGT. The CDR3 loop is CASTKTGGQQFF. The CDR3 DNA reads TGTGCCAGCACTAAAACGGGAGGGCAGCAGTTCTTC.

The J gene is TRBJ2-3, the V gene TRBV27; D gene unclear. This CDR3 comprises 13 residues. Germline V lookup: CDR1 MNHEY, CDR2 SMNVEV (reference sequence). The germline V and J ends were trimmed by 1 base and 4 bases, with 6 bases remaining between them. The CDR3 region has the DNA TGTGCCAGCAGTTTATACGAGGCAGATACGCAGTATTTT. Its protein is CASSLYEADTQYF.

This clonotype was counted a few times. The chain uses TRBV20-1 and TRBJ1-1; D ambiguous. This CDR3 region has 12 residues. V gave up 3 bases and J gave up 3 bases, with 8 bases separating them. Germline V gives CDR1 DFQATT, CDR2 SNEGSKA (reference sequence). CDR3 in amino acids: CSASRGDTEAFF. Here the CDR3 DNA reads TGCAGTGCTAGCCGGGGAGACACTGAAGCTTTCTTT.